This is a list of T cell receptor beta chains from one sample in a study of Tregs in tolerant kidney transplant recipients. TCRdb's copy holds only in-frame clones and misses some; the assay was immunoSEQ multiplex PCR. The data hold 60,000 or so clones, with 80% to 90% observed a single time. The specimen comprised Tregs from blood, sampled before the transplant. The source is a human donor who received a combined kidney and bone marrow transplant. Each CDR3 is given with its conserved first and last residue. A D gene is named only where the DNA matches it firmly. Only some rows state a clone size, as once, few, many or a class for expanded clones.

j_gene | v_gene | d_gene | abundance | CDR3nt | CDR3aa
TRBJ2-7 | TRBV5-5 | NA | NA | TGTGCCAGCAGCTTGGTTGTGACCGTGCAGCACGAGCAGTACTTC | CASSLVVTVQHEQYF
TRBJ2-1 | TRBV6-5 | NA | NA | TGTGCCAGCAGTTACTCGGACAGATACAATGAGCAGTTCTTC | CASSYSDRYNEQFF
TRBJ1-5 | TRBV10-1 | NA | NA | TGCGCCAGCAGTGGACAGCGCTATCAGCCCCAGCATTTT | CASSGQRYQPQHF
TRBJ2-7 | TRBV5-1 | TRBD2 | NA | TGCGCCAGCAGCAGGGGATTGGGACTAGCGGGAGTCGGCGAGCAGTACTTC | CASSRGLGLAGVGEQYF
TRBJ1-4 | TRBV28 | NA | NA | TGTGCCAGCAGTTTCGGGGGGCGCGGTGAAAAACTGTTTTTT | CASSFGGRGEKLFF
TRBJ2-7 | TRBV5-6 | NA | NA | TGTGCCAGCAGCTTGGGCCAGGGGTTTTTATCAACCGAGCAGTACTTC | CASSLGQGFLSTEQYF
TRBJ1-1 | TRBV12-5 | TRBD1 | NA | TGTGCTAGTGGATACAGGGGCGAGGAAGCTTTCTTT | CASGYRGEEAFF
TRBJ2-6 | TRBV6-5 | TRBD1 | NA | TGTGCCAGCAGTGCAGGGGGCTTGGCCAACGTCCTGACTTTC | CASSAGGLANVLTF
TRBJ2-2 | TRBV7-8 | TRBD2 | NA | TGTGCCAGCAGCTTAGGTGGGGGACTAGAGGCCGGGGAGCTGTTTTTT | CASSLGGGLEAGELFF
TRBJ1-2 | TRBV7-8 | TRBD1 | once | TGTGCCAGCAGCTTAGGAGGACAGGGCTATGGCTACACCTTC | CASSLGGQGYGYTF
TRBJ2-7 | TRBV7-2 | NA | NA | TGTGCCAGCAGGCCTCTAACGGCTTCCTACGAGCAGTACTTC | CASRPLTASYEQYF
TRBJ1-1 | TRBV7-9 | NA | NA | TGTGCCAGCAGCTTAATTGATGCGGGGAACACTGAAGCTTTCTTT | CASSLIDAGNTEAFF
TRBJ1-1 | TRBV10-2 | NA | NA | TGCGCCAGCAGTGTATGGCGCGGAACTGAAGCTTTCTTT | CASSVWRGTEAFF
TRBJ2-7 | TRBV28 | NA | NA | TGTGCCAGCAGTGTACCTAGGGGCGACGAGCAGTACTTC | CASSVPRGDEQYF
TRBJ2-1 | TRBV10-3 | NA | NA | TGTGCCATCAGTGAGTCCCGGGATGAGCAGTTCTTC | CAISESRDEQFF
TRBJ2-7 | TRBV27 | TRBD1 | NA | TGTGCCAGCAGGCCGACAGGGCGGTACGAGCAGTACTTC | CASRPTGRYEQYF
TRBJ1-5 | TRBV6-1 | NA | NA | TGTGCCAGCAGTGATAGGATATCGATCCCCTATAGCAATCAGCCCCAGCATTTT | CASSDRISIPYSNQPQHF
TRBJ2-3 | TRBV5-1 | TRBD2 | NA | TGCGCCAGCAGCTTGGGGGCTAGCGGATTAAGCACAGATACGCAGTATTTT | CASSLGASGLSTDTQYF
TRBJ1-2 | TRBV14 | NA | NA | TGTGCCAGCAGCCAAGGTCAACAGGGTGGCGGCTACACCTTC | CASSQGQQGGGYTF
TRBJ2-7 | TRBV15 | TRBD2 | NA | TGTGCCACCAGCAGAGGGTTCCCCGGGGAGGGCTACGAGCAGTACTTC | CATSRGFPGEGYEQYF
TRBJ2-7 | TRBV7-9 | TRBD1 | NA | TGTGCCAGCAGCTTACCCCCCCGCAGACAGGGGAAGAACGAGCAGTACTTC | CASSLPPRRQGKNEQYF
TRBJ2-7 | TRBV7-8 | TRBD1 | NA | TGTGCCAGCCTCGGGACAGGGTTTTCCTACGAGCAGTACTTC | CASLGTGFSYEQYF
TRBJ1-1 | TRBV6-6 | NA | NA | TGTGCCAGCAGTTTTCCGACTGAGGAAGCTTTCTTT | CASSFPTEEAFF
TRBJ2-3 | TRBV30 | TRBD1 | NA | TGTGCCTGGGGACAGGGACGCACAGATACGCAGTATTTT | CAWGQGRTDTQYF
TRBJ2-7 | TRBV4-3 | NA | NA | TGCGCCAGCAGCCAAGAGATAGTGCAAACCTACGAGCAGTACTTC | CASSQEIVQTYEQYF
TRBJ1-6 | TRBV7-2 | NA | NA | TGTGCCAGCAATCTCGGACGGGATAATTCACCCCTCCACTTT | CASNLGRDNSPLHF
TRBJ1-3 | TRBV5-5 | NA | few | TGTGCCAGCAGCCCCGGGCCCCGCTCTGGAAACACCATATATTTT | CASSPGPRSGNTIYF
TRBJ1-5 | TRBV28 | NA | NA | TGTGCCAGCAGCACCTCGGGACAGCCCCAGCATTTT | CASSTSGQPQHF
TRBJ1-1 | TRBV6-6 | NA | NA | TGTGCCAGCAGTTACAGGGCCGTGAACACTGAAGCTTTCTTT | CASSYRAVNTEAFF
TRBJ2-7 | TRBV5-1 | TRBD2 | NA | TGCGCCAGCAGCCCGCGGGGGAGGGAGGCCTACGAGCAGTACTTC | CASSPRGREAYEQYF
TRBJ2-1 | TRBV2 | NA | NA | TGTGCCAGCAGCGTGACTAGGGGGTTATACAATGAGCAGTTCTTC | CASSVTRGLYNEQFF
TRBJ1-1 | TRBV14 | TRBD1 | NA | TGTGCCAGCAGCGATCGGACAGGGTACCGAACTGAAGCTTTCTTT | CASSDRTGYRTEAFF
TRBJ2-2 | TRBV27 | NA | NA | TGTGCCAGCAGCCGAGCGACCGGGGAGCTGTTTTTT | CASSRATGELFF
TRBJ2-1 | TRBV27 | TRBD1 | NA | TGTGCCAGCAGAAACCCCAGGGGGCACAAGGAGCAGTTCTTC | CASRNPRGHKEQFF
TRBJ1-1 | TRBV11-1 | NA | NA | TGTGCCAGCAGCTTAAGGCCCTGGGAGAAAACTGAAGCTTTCTTT | CASSLRPWEKTEAFF
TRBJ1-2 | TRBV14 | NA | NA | TGTGCCAGCAGCAAAGCCCAGACCCTTGGCTACACCTTC | CASSKAQTLGYTF
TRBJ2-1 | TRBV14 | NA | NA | TGTGCCAGCAGCCACTTAGGGGGGCAGAGTAATGAGCAGTTCTTC | CASSHLGGQSNEQFF
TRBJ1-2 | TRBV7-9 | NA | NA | TGTGCCAGCAGCTTACCGGGTAGGGTGTACACCTTC | CASSLPGRVYTF
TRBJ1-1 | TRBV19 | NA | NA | TGTGCCAGTAGTCTAACGGCAGGGGTGTGGGTTACTGAAGCTTTCTTT | CASSLTAGVWVTEAFF
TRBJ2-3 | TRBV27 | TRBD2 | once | TGTGCCAGCAGTTCCCCGGGGTGGGCTAGCGGGAGCCGTGGGGATACGCAGTATTTT | CASSSPGWASGSRGDTQYF
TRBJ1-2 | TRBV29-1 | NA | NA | TGCAGCGTTGAAGTGGAGGGGGGTGGCTACACCTTC | CSVEVEGGGYTF
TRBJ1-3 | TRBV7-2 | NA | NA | TGTGCCAGCAGCTCGGGAGGGTCATTCTCTGGAAACACCATATATTTT | CASSSGGSFSGNTIYF
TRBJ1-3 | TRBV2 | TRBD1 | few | TGTGCCAGCAGTACCTCGACAGGGGGCGATCCGTGGGGAAACACCATATATTTT | CASSTSTGGDPWGNTIYF
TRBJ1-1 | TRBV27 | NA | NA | TGTGCCAGCAGTATGGCCATGAACACTGAAGCTTTCTTT | CASSMAMNTEAFF
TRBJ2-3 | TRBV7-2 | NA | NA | TGTGCCAGCAGCTTAGATGGCAGGGTTGATACGCAGTATTTT | CASSLDGRVDTQYF
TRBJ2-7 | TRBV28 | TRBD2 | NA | TGTGCCAGCAGAATGACTAGCGGGAAAAGCTCCTACGAGCAGTACTTC | CASRMTSGKSSYEQYF
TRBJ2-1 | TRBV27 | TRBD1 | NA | TGTGCCAGCAGTTTAAGGGACAGGGAGGGCAATGAGCAGTTCTTC | CASSLRDREGNEQFF
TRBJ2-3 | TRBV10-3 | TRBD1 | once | TGTGCCATCAGTGAGCCGGAACAGGGGGCGGCGGATACGCAGTATTTT | CAISEPEQGAADTQYF